This note documents a single T cell receptor beta chain sequence. Antigen unknown. The data belong to a study of a mutant IDH1 vaccine in newly diagnosed glioma. Study information: Following radiotherapy alone, or alongside temozolomide cycles, vaccination was started after an interval of 4-6 weeks.

Per germline, CDR1 MNHEY and CDR2 SMNVEV (reference sequence). The CDR3 has 13 residues. The V end was cut by 0 bases, the J end by 6 bases, with 9 bases between. The sample's time point: week 5, during vaccination. Vaccinated patients received 300 ug of mutant IDH1 20-mer peptide per dose, with topical imiquimod. TCRdb's table, derived via immunoSEQ multiplex PCR, lists solely in-frame clones and lacks some. The sample has about 51,000 clones; around 80% are singletons. Specimen: PBMCs, collected from a glioma patient whose treatment included an IDH1 peptide vaccine. The clonotype originates from a middle-aged woman with glioma. The rearrangement links TRBV27 to TRBJ2-7; the D is unclear. CDR3 protein: CASSLSFPGEQYF. CDR3 nucleotides: TGTGCCAGCAGTTTATCGTTTCCAGGCGAGCAGTACTTC.